This record looks at one T cell receptor beta chain sequence and its context. Its antigen is not yet known. No per-base quality is available; no much larger clone lies one base away. Interpreted using the paper, the treatment or condition label stands for: some 20 received Ad26.COV2.S at low or high dose, single or two shots; five or six received placebo; per-sample allocation not given. For vaccine and placebo recipients, the sequenced repertoires came from samples collected on day 63 after the first injection. Cohort 1b enrolled around 23 adults aged 18-55 years at a single site in Boston, USA, between 29 July and 7 August 2020. Ad26.COV2.S was a replication-incompetent adenovirus type 26 vector expressing a prefusion-stabilized SARS-CoV-2 spike protein from the original Wuhan strain. The immunoSEQ Assay was the method used to sequence TCRbeta CDR3 regions. After extraction, genomic DNA underwent amplification by bias-controlled multiplex PCR, followed by high-throughput sequencing. As for the authors' bioinformatics: To quantify the absolute abundance of each unique TCRbeta CDR3 region, sequences were collapsed and filtered. T cell fraction was estimated by normalization of TCRbeta template counts to usable DNA, with usable DNA being measured through amplification of reference genes present in all nucleated cells. Repertoire TCRs were annotated as SARS-CoV-2-specific by exact matching of V gene, CDR3 amino acid sequence and J gene to a known reactive TCR set. MIRA supplied the reference SARS-CoV-2 TCR set, which was filtered for enrichment in COVID-19-positive ImmuneCODE repertoires so that public or cross-reactive TCRs were removed. Drawing on the MIRA antigens, annotated TCRs were analysed further at the level of specific ORF or position within ORF. Depth was the summed frequency of annotated unique rearrangements, while breadth was defined as annotated unique rearrangements over total unique productive rearrangements. TCR breadth was compared between groups using two-sided Wilcoxon rank-sum tests. This immuneACCESS table, as held by TCRdb, lists in-frame sequences with V and J called but not all clones. Of the missing ones, under half trace to an unresolved V gene in checked studies; the others have no known cause. Clonal size and the V and J genes are those of that table, whereas D and trimming came from the DNA. Here the sample has hundreds of thousands of clones; around 90% occur a single time. Roughly an eighth of the sample rests with the top ten.

The data were obtained in a study of Ad26.COV2.S vaccination and SARS-CoV-2 variants (dated by TCRdb to about 2021). Context from the whole study: Donors in the vaccine arm were drawn from COV1001, a multicentre, randomized, double-blind, placebo-controlled phase I-IIa trial testing Ad26.COV2.S in healthy adults. Dosing of Ad26.COV2.S was intramuscular, at either 5x10^10 or 1x10^11 viral particles, delivered as one shot or as two shots spaced 56 days apart. Sequencing of the TCRbeta repertoire served to evaluate the specificity and breadth of SARS-CoV-2-reactive T cell receptors following Ad26.COV2.S vaccination. The TCR-sequenced set comprised around 30 samples: approximately 19 Ad26.COV2.S vaccine recipients, 5 placebo recipients and 8 SARS-CoV-2 convalescent individuals. Trial participants were randomized into five groups of five: low-dose or high-dose Ad26.COV2.S given once or twice, or placebo on both occasions. Investigators did not know the trial group allocation while performing experiments and assessing outcomes. General conclusions and limits of the study: Spike-specific TCR breadth was higher in Ad26.COV2.S recipients than in placebo recipients (P = 0.0014). The study was not powered for comparison of responses between vaccine doses or regimens. The authors noted that the TCR breadth and depth analyses may have underestimated total T cell responses. Vaccine and placebo recipients had comparable non-spike TCR breadth, which fits with the vaccine containing only spike. Substantial breadth of spike-specific CD8+ and CD4+ T cell responses was reported after vaccination.

From the cysteine up to the phenylalanine, the CDR3 has a length of 13 residues. CDR3 DNA only is kept here, 39 bases in frame from base 1. Trimming removed 4 bases from V and 1 base from J, leaving 10 bases between the germline ends. The germline V gene encodes CDR1 SQVTM and CDR2 ANQGSEA. The input for sequencing was peripheral blood, taken in a trial of Ad26.COV2.S vaccine versus placebo. The V gene is TRBV29-1 and the J gene is TRBJ1-1, and TRBD1 may be the D gene, going by 5 matching bases. The TCR originated in a person aged 18-65 years who received the Ad26.COV2.S COVID-19 vaccine or a placebo. The nucleotide sequence is TGCAGCGTTGCTCGGGGCGGGAACACTGAAGCTTTCTTT. The encoded protein is CSVARGGNTEAFF.